Following are 28 T cell receptor beta chains from one sample sequenced in a study of blood T cell repertoires in COVID-19. Using immunoSEQ multiplex PCR, the repertoire was profiled, and TCRdb retains in-frame clones only, with some absent. The sample lists roughly 110,000 clones, 84% occurring once. Specimen: peripheral blood. The receptor source for this set is a woman between 55 and 75 years old with acute or convalescent COVID-19.

The rearrangement links TRBV7-7 to TRBJ2-6; possible D gene TRBD1, 6 bases. Germline CDR1 SSHAT, CDR2 FNYEAQ (reference sequence). The CDR3 runs to 17 residues. Trimming cost V 5 bases and J 4 bases, with 18 bases left between them. CDR3 nucleotide sequence: TGTGCCAGCAGCAAAGATGTAGGGGGAAGAGGGGCCAACGTCCTGACTTTC. Amino acids: CASSKDVGGRGANVLTF.

The chain's CDR3 is CASSQGLSSYNEQFF. The CDR3 nucleotides read TGCGCCAGCAGCCAGGGCCTGAGCTCCTACAATGAGCAGTTCTTC. The chain uses TRBV5-1 and TRBJ2-1, with a tentative D call TRBD1 (5 bases). The CDR3 consists of 15 residues. V lost 4 bases and J lost 0, with 11 bases in between. CDR1 and CDR2 from the germline V gene are SGHRS and YFSETQ.

The genes are TRBV10-1 and TRBJ2-1; 7 bases match TRBD2. CDR1 is WNHNN and CDR2 is SYGVQD in the germline V gene (reference sequence). CDR3 length: 16 amino acids. With 3 bases clipped from V and 9 bases from J, the junction kept 14 bases outside the gene matches. The CDR3 DNA reads TGCGCCAGCAGTGATCCGGCGGGAGAGGTGTGGAGTGAGCAGTTCTTC. Encoded protein: CASSDPAGEVWSEQFF.

The chain uses TRBV28 and TRBJ1-4, with TRBD1 matching 9 bases. Losses at the gene ends were 3 bases for V and 5 bases for J; bases not matched to a gene: 1. The length of the CDR3 is 14 residues. CDR1 and CDR2 from the germline V gene are MDHEN and SYDVKM. The CDR3 DNA is TGTGCCAGCAGTTTTGGACAGGGGAATGAAAAACTGTTTTTT. Protein: CASSFGQGNEKLFF.

Concerning this clone: A junction end diverges from the germline sequence, so it may reflect a read error. This chain uses TRBV9 with TRBJ2-1; TRBD2 agrees at 8 bases. The germline V gene encodes CDR1 SGDLS and CDR2 YYNGEE. The CDR3 is 17 amino acids. In nucleotides, the CDR3 is TGTGCCAGCAGCTCTCGGGAGGGCGGGAGCTCCTACAATGGGCAGTTCTTC. It codes for CASSSREGGSSYNGQFF. Together with reference TRBV9 and TRBJ2-1, the CDR3 gives the full variable domain: DSGVTQTPKHLITATGQRVTLRCSPRSGDLSVYWYQQSLDQGLQFLIQYYNGEERAKGNILERFSAQQFPDLHSELNLSSLELGDSALYFCASSSREGGSSYNGQFFGPGTRLTVL.

J is TRBJ1-2 and V is TRBV19, with D tentatively TRBD1 (6 bases). The CDR3 totals 15 residues. Germline V gene data show CDR1 as LNHDA and CDR2 as SQIVND (reference sequence). The ends were cut back, 3 bases at V and 2 bases at J, with 13 bases in the middle. The DNA for the CDR3 is TGTGCCAGTAGTATTGTTGGGGGCAAGAACTATGGCTACACCTTC. This gives the protein CASSIVGGKNYGYTF.

The chain employs TRBV15 and TRBJ1-4; D unresolved. Germline CDR1 LNHNV, CDR2 YYDKDF (reference sequence). This CDR3 is 13 amino acids long. Deletions cut 0 bases from V and 5 bases from J, with 4 bases between. CDR3 protein: CATSRDQNEKLFF. CDR3 bases: TGTGCCACCAGCAGAGATCAAAATGAAAAACTGTTTTTT.

V gene TRBV6-4 combines with J gene TRBJ2-1; 8 positions match TRBD2. Germline trimming cut 8 bases from V and 4 bases from J; bases unmatched to any gene: 10. Germline V lookup: CDR1 MRHNA, CDR2 SNTAGT. The CDR3 is 15 amino acids. CDR3 in amino acids: CASSQDSGGYNEQFF. DNA of the CDR3: TGTGCCAGCTCCCAGGACAGCGGGGGTTACAATGAGCAGTTCTTC.

The chain has TRBV19 and TRBJ1-3, with D perhaps matching TRBD1 (5 bases). Deletions cut 9 bases from V and 4 bases from J, with 16 bases between. Germline-derived CDR1 and CDR2 are LNHDA and SQIVND (reference sequence). The CDR3 covers 14 residues. The CDR3 nucleotides read TGTGCCAGCAACGATGGGGCAGGGGGAAACACCATATATTTT. Amino acid sequence: CASNDGAGGNTIYF.

V is TRBV19 and J is TRBJ1-1, with D possibly matching TRBD1 (5 bases). This CDR3 comprises 15 residues. Trimming took 1 base from V and 1 from J, leaving 10 bases between them. CDR1 and CDR2 (germline): LNHDA, SQIVND (reference sequence). The CDR3 loop is CASSIGGRENTEAFF. CDR3 DNA sequence: TGTGCCAGTAGTATAGGAGGCAGGGAGAACACTGAAGCTTTCTTT.

The chain combines TRBV12-3 or TRBV12-4 with TRBJ1-5; weak D call: TRBD1 (6 bases). There are 13 residues in the CDR3. Trimming pared 6 bases from V and 5 bases from J, leaving 11 bases between. CDR3 sequence (DNA): TGTGCCAGCAGAGACAGGCCAGATCAGCCCCAGCATTTT. Its translation is CASRDRPDQPQHF.

CDR3 nucleotide sequence: TGTGCCAGCAGTTTTTGGGGTATGGAGGACGGCTATGGCTACACCTTC. It is translated as CASSFWGMEDGYGYTF. The chain carries TRBV28 and TRBJ1-2; D is unresolved. V lost 3 bases to trimming and J lost 4 bases, with 18 bases between them. Germline V gene sequence: CDR1 MDHEN, CDR2 SYDVKM. This CDR3 contains 16 residues.

The rearrangement joins TRBV7-9 to TRBJ1-5; the match to TRBD1 covers 8 bases. From germline, CDR1 is SEHNR and CDR2 FQNEAQ (reference sequence). Germline trimming cut 8 bases from V and 6 bases from J; bases unmatched to any gene: 6. The CDR3 totals 13 residues. The CDR3 nucleotides are TGTGCCAGCGGTGGACAGGGCAGTCAGCCCCAGCATTTT. Protein sequence: CASGGQGSQPQHF.

This clone was seen just once. The chain links TRBV2 to TRBJ2-7; D is unclear. This CDR3 spans 13 amino acids. Germline V CDR1 and CDR2: SNHLY, FYNNEI. Trimming stripped 3 bases from V and 4 bases from J, with 10 bases between. DNA for the CDR3: TGTGCCAGCAGTGAGTTGGAACAGTACGAGCAGTACTTC. Translated: CASSELEQYEQYF.

This chain uses TRBV27 with TRBJ2-1, with 11 bases aligning to TRBD2. The CDR3 is made up of 17 amino acids. V was clipped by 9 bases and J by 3 bases; unmatched bases: 13. Germline V CDR1 and CDR2: MNHEY, SMNVEV (reference sequence). The chain's CDR3 is CASMGLAEGGNYNEQFF. CDR3 nucleotide sequence: TGTGCCAGTATGGGACTAGCGGAAGGTGGGAACTACAATGAGCAGTTCTTC.

This chain links TRBV6-5 with TRBJ1-2; D is possibly TRBD1 (6 bases). The ends were cut back, 0 bases at V and 6 bases at J, with 11 bases in the middle. This CDR3 region has 14 residues. Germline V gene data show CDR1 as MNHEY and CDR2 as SVGAGI. The CDR3 reads CASSYSDRSHGYTF. The DNA for the CDR3 is TGTGCCAGCAGTTACTCCGACAGGTCGCATGGCTACACCTTC.

This chain joins TRBV5-1 and TRBJ1-1; D is uncertain. Germline assignment: CDR1 SGHRS and CDR2 YFSETQ. V was shortened by 0 bases and J by 0 bases, with 3 bases between the two germline ends. CDR3 length equals 13 residues. CDR3 loop: CASSLALNTEAFF. The CDR3, as DNA: TGCGCCAGCAGCTTGGCCTTGAACACTGAAGCTTTCTTT.

This sequence joins TRBV27 and TRBJ2-5; 8 nucleotides align to TRBD2. This CDR3 is built from 15 residues. Germline V CDR1 and CDR2: MNHEY, SMNVEV (reference sequence). V shed 6 bases and J 1 base; nucleotides not matched to a gene: 7. The CDR3 nucleotides are TGTGCCAGCAGCCCAACGGGGGGGCGCCAAGAGACCCAGTACTTC. Protein: CASSPTGGRQETQYF.

V gene TRBV30 combines with J gene TRBJ2-7, with a tentative D call TRBD1 (5 bases). The CDR3 contains 13 residues. V was trimmed by 2 bases and J by 0 bases, leaving 8 bases between them. The V gene's germline CDR1 is GTSNPN and CDR2 SVGIG (reference sequence). The CDR3 spells CAWSRGSSYEQYF. The DNA of the CDR3 is TGTGCCTGGAGTAGGGGTAGCTCCTACGAGCAGTACTTC.

This sequence joins TRBV19 and TRBJ2-5; 9 nucleotides match TRBD1. Germline V gives CDR1 LNHDA, CDR2 SQIVND (reference sequence). This CDR3 is 16 amino acids long. Unmatched junction bases numbered 8, after V lost 3 bases and J lost 3 bases. Here the CDR3 DNA reads TGTGCCAGTAGTATGGTAGGGACAGGGTGGGAAGAGACCCAGTACTTC. Translating it yields CASSMVGTGWEETQYF.

This clone showed up just a few times. The genes are TRBV30 and TRBJ1-4; TRBD1 might be the D (6 bases). This CDR3 is 14 amino acids long. Between the trimmed V and J ends, which lost 3 bases and 6 bases, there was a span of 14 bases. Germline V lookup: CDR1 GTSNPN, CDR2 SVGIG (reference sequence). The CDR3 reads CAWREKGGDEKLFF. The DNA for the CDR3 is TGTGCCTGGAGAGAGAAGGGGGGGGATGAAAAACTGTTTTTT.

The chain combines TRBV19 with TRBJ1-2, with D perhaps matching TRBD1 (5 bases). Trimming removed 3 bases at V and 0 bases at J, with 23 bases between. In germline, CDR1 is LNHDA, CDR2 SQIVND (reference sequence). The CDR3 has 19 residues. The DNA for the CDR3 is TGTGCCAGTAGTATTTCGGGGGTCGGGCCAGTGTCCTCTAACTATGGCTACACCTTC. Protein: CASSISGVGPVSSNYGYTF.

CDR3 DNA: TGCGCCAGCAGCTTGGCGCCAGGGCCCGGAAACACCATATATTTT. Translation: CASSLAPGPGNTIYF. The rearrangement links TRBV5-1 to TRBJ1-3; TRBD1 might be the D (5 bases). The CDR3 sequence is 15 residues long. Trimming took 0 bases from V and 4 from J, leaving 11 bases between them. Germline V lookup: CDR1 SGHRS, CDR2 YFSETQ.

This chain links TRBV7-2 with TRBJ1-2; no firm D call. Germline CDR1 reads SGHTA; CDR2 reads FQGNSA. V was trimmed by 6 bases and J by 2 bases, leaving 10 bases between them. This CDR3 contains 13 residues. CDR3 in DNA: TGTGCCAGCAGACCGACACCCAACTATGGCTACACCTTC. As protein: CASRPTPNYGYTF.

The gene calls are TRBV7-9 and TRBJ1-2, with 7 bases matching TRBD1. This CDR3 comprises 13 residues. Germline trimming cut 1 base from V and 10 bases from J; bases unmatched to any gene: 6. The V gene's germline CDR1 is SEHNR and CDR2 FQNEAQ (reference sequence). CDR3 sequence: CASSLGQGSDYTF. The CDR3 DNA sequence: TGTGCCAGCAGCTTAGGACAGGGTTCAGACTACACCTTC.

As for this clone: One end of the junction is discordant with germline, which a read error may explain. This sequence joins TRBV14 and TRBJ2-1; TRBD2 might be the D (5 bases). This CDR3 is built from 14 residues. CDR1 SGHDN and CDR2 FVKESK come from the germline V gene. As DNA, the CDR3 is TGTGCCAGCAGCAAAGAACTAGGTCTAGATGAGCAGTTCTTC. Residues: CASSKELGLDEQFF.

This clone was detected only once. This chain links TRBV5-1 with TRBJ2-7, with 7 bases fitting TRBD1. The CDR3 is made up of 17 amino acids. V lost 4 bases and J lost 2; bases outside the gene matches: 15. Per the germline V gene, CDR1 is SGHRS and CDR2 is YFSETQ. Written as DNA, the CDR3 is TGCGCCAGCAGCCAGACGAGGGACAGCGAGACAACCTACGAGCAGTACTTC. Translation gives CASSQTRDSETTYEQYF.

The chain links TRBV6-5 to TRBJ2-1; TRBD2 matches 8 bases. V was pared by 5 bases and J by 4 bases, with 4 bases of the junction left unmatched. CDR1 MNHEY and CDR2 SVGAGI come from the germline V gene. The CDR3 extends over 14 amino acids. The CDR3 loop reads CASSTIAGYNEQFF. The CDR3, as DNA: TGTGCCAGCAGTACTATAGCGGGATACAATGAGCAGTTCTTC.